The present entry profiles one T cell receptor (beta chain) with its context. The target antigen is unknown. Other DNA sequences from this sample encode an identical CDR3 as well. These data are taken from a study of cytomegalovirus exposure and HLA in healthy donors. Study at large: An earlier analysis identified some 110 million unique TCR beta sequences in 170 million or so T cells.

Vbeta (60) and Jbeta (13) primers were used in the PCR. The table came from immunoSEQ multiplex PCR; TCRdb's copy has only in-frame clones and leaves some out. This table holds around 130,000 clones, about two thirds found once. General study points: A few chains tied to CMV proved CMV antigen-specific in vitro. From TCR beta sequences, most subjects' HLA-A and HLA-B alleles were reportedly predicted accurately.

The TCR comes from a human donor in good health. The source material was PBMCs.

CDR3 nucleotide sequence: TGTGCCAGCAGCCTAGGACAGGGGGCGGCCGGGGAGCTGTTTTTT. It specifies CASSLGQGAAGELFF. The V and J genes are TRBV5-4 and TRBJ2-2, with 11 bases fitting TRBD1. The CDR3 totals 15 residues. After removal of 4 bases from V and 6 bases from J, the junction contained 5 bases not matched to a gene. The germline gives CDR1 SGHNT, CDR2 YYREEE (reference sequence). The entire variable domain, with the rest obtained from reference TRBV5-4 and TRBJ2-2, is as follows: ETGVTQSPTHLIKTRGQQVTLRCSSQSGHNTVSWYQQALGQGPQFIFQYYREEENGRGNFPPRFSGLQFPNYSSELNVNALELDDSALYLCASSLGQGAAGELFFGEGSRLTVL.